What follows are 30 T cell receptor beta chains derived from one specimen sequenced in a study of blood T cell repertoires in COVID-19. Libraries were prepared by immunoSEQ multiplex PCR; TCRdb keeps only in-frame clonotypes and omits some of them. In the table there are roughly 65,000 clones, approximately 95% of which are singletons. What was sequenced was peripheral blood. These receptors were obtained from a man in his 70s with active COVID-19.

The chain carries TRBV9 and TRBJ1-1; 9 bases align to TRBD1. The CDR3 runs 16 residues. Looked up from germline, CDR1 is SGDLS and CDR2 is YYNGEE. V lost 4 bases and J lost 0; bases outside the gene matches: 7. CDR3 DNA: TGTGCCAGCAGCCACCGGACAGGGGTAGTGAACACTGAAGCTTTCTTT. Amino acid sequence: CASSHRTGVVNTEAFF.

The chain employs TRBV14 and TRBJ1-2; 8 bases match TRBD1. In germline, CDR1 is SGHDN, CDR2 FVKESK. V was clipped by 2 bases and J by 4 bases; unmatched bases: 6. There are 15 residues in the CDR3. CDR3 sequence: CASSQMGQAIYGYTF. The CDR3 DNA follows: TGTGCCAGCAGCCAAATGGGACAGGCGATCTATGGCTACACCTTC.

The chain links TRBV6-5 to TRBJ2-2, with D possibly being TRBD1 (6 bases). Trimming removed 7 bases from V and 7 bases from J, with 13 bases in between. Germline V gene data show CDR1 as MNHEY and CDR2 as SVGAGI. This CDR3 is 13 amino acids long. In DNA, the CDR3 is TGTGCCAGCAAAATACAGGGTTTCGGGGAGCTGTTTTTT. Its translation: CASKIQGFGELFF.

Only one count was recorded for this clone. The genes are TRBV6-6 and TRBJ1-4, with 7 positions matching TRBD1. With V trimmed by 6 bases and J by 4 bases, 8 bases remained unmatched. The CDR3 length is 15 residues. The V gene's germline CDR1 is MNHNY and CDR2 SVGAGI (reference sequence). The CDR3 reads CASRWDSRGNEKLFF. The CDR3 DNA follows: TGTGCCAGCAGGTGGGACAGTCGCGGTAATGAAAAACTGTTTTTT.

The genes are TRBV7-3 and TRBJ2-6, with TRBD2 matching 7 bases. The junction had 13 bases not matched to a gene; V was cut back by 5 bases and J by 0 bases. The CDR3 totals 19 residues. Germline loops: CDR1 SGHTA, CDR2 FQGTGA. CDR3 residues: CASSTTRRTGGSGANVLTF. The CDR3 DNA reads TGTGCCAGCAGCACGACGCGGAGGACGGGGGGCTCTGGGGCCAACGTCCTGACTTTC.

This clone was detected once. The chain uses TRBV28 and TRBJ2-3; 9 nucleotides align to TRBD2. CDR3 length equals 15 residues. Trimming removed 6 bases from V and 2 bases from J; junction bases left unmatched: 6. Germline V gene sequence: CDR1 MDHEN, CDR2 SYDVKM. The CDR3 here is CASSSGGLITDTQYF. The DNA for the CDR3 is TGTGCCAGCAGCAGCGGGGGGCTTATCACAGATACGCAGTATTTT.

CDR3 sequence reads: CASSQEYYEKLFF. CDR3 bases: TGTGCCAGCAGCCAAGAATACTATGAAAAACTGTTTTTT. The rearrangement uses TRBV4-2 and TRBJ1-4, with no clear D. Germline values: CDR1 LGHNA, CDR2 YNFKEQ. The CDR3 consists of 13 residues. With 0 bases removed from V and 6 bases from J, the gap between germline ends came to 5 bases.

The chain uses TRBV10-3 and TRBJ2-1; 10 nucleotides align to TRBD2. Germline V gene sequence: CDR1 ENHRY, CDR2 SYGVKD. V lost 8 bases to trimming and J lost 4 bases; unmatched junction nucleotides: 2. This CDR3 comprises 13 residues. CDR3 sequence reads: CAIRTSGYNEQFF. In DNA form, the CDR3 reads TGTGCCATCCGGACTAGCGGATACAATGAGCAGTTCTTC.

The chain combines TRBV19 with TRBJ1-3, with D tentatively TRBD1 (5 bases). V lost 10 bases and J lost 2, with 9 bases in between. CDR1 is LNHDA and CDR2 is SQIVND in the germline V gene (reference sequence). The CDR3 runs 12 residues. In nucleotides, the CDR3 is TGTGCCACCAAGGACACTGGAAACACCATATATTTT. Translated: CATKDTGNTIYF.

The chain joins TRBV19 to TRBJ1-1; no clear D. Trimming cost V 6 bases and J 1 base, with 12 bases left between them. Germline V gives CDR1 LNHDA, CDR2 SQIVND (reference sequence). The CDR3 runs to 14 residues. The CDR3 loop reads CASRGEAANTEAFF. CDR3 DNA sequence: TGTGCCAGTAGGGGAGAGGCAGCGAACACTGAAGCTTTCTTT.

The chain combines TRBV7-2 with TRBJ2-2; D is perhaps TRBD2 (6 bases). CDR3 length equals 15 residues. Germline-derived CDR1 and CDR2 are SGHTA and FQGNSA. Trimming pared 5 bases from V and 5 bases from J, leaving 15 bases between. The CDR3 nucleotides read TGTGCCAGCAGCCGGCGGGGATCAGCGACCGGGGAGCTGTTTTTT. Translated: CASSRRGSATGELFF.

The V call is TRBV19, the J call TRBJ2-3; tentatively, D is TRBD1 (5 bases). CDR1 is LNHDA and CDR2 is SQIVND in the germline V gene (reference sequence). This CDR3 contains 16 residues. The V end lost 5 bases, the J end lost 1 base, and 16 bases lay between the germline ends. In DNA, the CDR3 is TGTGCCAGTAGTCCTCGACAGACACCAGGCACAGATACGCAGTATTTT. Its translation is CASSPRQTPGTDTQYF.

The chain couples TRBV6-2 or TRBV6-3 to TRBJ2-4; D gene uncertain. The CDR3 consists of 16 residues. Trimming cost V 5 bases and J 4 bases, with 18 bases left between them. The germline V gene has CDR1 MNHEY and CDR2 SVGEGT. The CDR3 is CASSDSWAGSKNIQYF. DNA for the CDR3: TGTGCCAGCAGTGATAGTTGGGCAGGATCTAAAAACATTCAGTACTTC.

The V gene is TRBV6-5, the J gene TRBJ2-7; no clear D. Trimming left V 5 bases short and J 2 bases short, with 7 bases between. Germline loops: CDR1 MNHEY, CDR2 SVGAGI. The CDR3 consists of 12 residues. Here the CDR3 reads CASSHGPYEQYV. CDR3 bases: TGTGCCAGCAGTCACGGTCCCTACGAGCAGTACGTC.

The chain uses TRBV6-2 or TRBV6-3 and TRBJ2-5, with TRBD2 matching 12 bases. This CDR3 region has 16 residues. The V gene's germline CDR1 is MNHEY and CDR2 SVGEGT. V shed 5 bases and J 0 bases; nucleotides not matched to a gene: 4. CDR3 protein: CASSGLAGTNQETQYF. In DNA form, the CDR3 reads TGTGCCAGCAGTGGACTAGCGGGGACCAACCAAGAGACCCAGTACTTC.

The chain uses TRBV5-1 and TRBJ1-1; TRBD1 agrees at 7 bases. After removal of 0 bases from V and 4 bases from J, the junction contained 6 bases not matched to a gene. Germline lookup yields CDR1 SGHRS and CDR2 YFSETQ. This CDR3 has 15 residues. CDR3 in DNA: TGCGCCAGCAGCTTGGGACAGGGTCGTGCCACTGAAGCTTTCTTT. This codes for CASSLGQGRATEAFF.

Here the CDR3 DNA reads TGTGCCAGCAGTCCCCTAGGAGTGGGGTCATCGGGGACCGGGGAGCTGTTTTTT. Translation: CASSPLGVGSSGTGELFF. The chain couples TRBV2 to TRBJ2-2; weak D call: TRBD2 (5 bases). Germline V gene sequence: CDR1 SNHLY, CDR2 FYNNEI. V was cut by 5 bases and J by 5 bases, with 24 bases left in between. This CDR3 region has 18 residues.

This sequence joins TRBV27 and TRBJ1-6; 8 bases fit TRBD1. The CDR3 has 15 amino acids. The V segment lost 5 bases and the J segment 8 bases; nucleotides outside the gene matches: 8. CDR1 and CDR2 from the germline V gene are MNHEY and SMNVEV (reference sequence). DNA for the CDR3: TGTGCCAGCAGTGACAGGGGCCCTTTTTATTCACCCCTCCACTTT. Amino acids: CASSDRGPFYSPLHF.

The V call is TRBV6-5, the J call TRBJ2-7, with 10 nucleotides matching TRBD1. The germline V gene encodes CDR1 MNHEY and CDR2 SVGAGI. Losses at the gene ends were 9 bases for V and 1 base for J; bases not matched to a gene: 6. CDR3 length: 14 amino acids. The chain's CDR3 is CASHGQGGSYEQYV. For the CDR3, the DNA is TGTGCCAGTCACGGACAGGGGGGTTCCTACGAGCAGTACGTC.

The chain is built from TRBV10-3 and TRBJ2-5; no definite D call. Germline CDR1 ENHRY, CDR2 SYGVKD. The CDR3 spans 14 residues. Trimming took 4 bases from V and 4 from J, leaving 13 bases between them. The chain's CDR3 is CAISVSPQRETQYF. The CDR3 nucleotides read TGTGCCATCAGTGTTTCACCTCAGCGAGAGACCCAGTACTTC.

The CDR3 loop is CASSHVRGYTF. The CDR3 DNA follows: TGTGCCAGCAGCCATGTCCGTGGCTACACCTTC. V is TRBV3-1 (or the pseudogene TRBV3-2) and J is TRBJ1-2; D ambiguous. The CDR3 is 11 residues long. V shed 3 bases and J shed 7 bases, with 6 bases lying between them. The germline V gene encodes CDR1 LGHDT and CDR2 YNNKEL (reference sequence).

The count of this clone is one. V usage is TRBV7-8 and J usage is TRBJ2-1; 9 positions agree with TRBD2. The germline gives CDR1 SGHVS, CDR2 FQNEAQ. The CDR3 loop spans 15 amino acids. The junction had 8 bases not matched to a gene; V was cut back by 5 bases and J by 6 bases. CDR3: CASSNAGLATNEQFF. Written as DNA, the CDR3 is TGTGCCAGCAGCAACGCCGGACTAGCGACCAATGAGCAGTTCTTC. Together with reference TRBV7-8 and TRBJ2-1, the CDR3 gives the full variable domain: GAGVSQSPRYKVAKRGQDVALRCDPISGHVSLFWYQQALGQGPEFLTYFQNEAQLDKSGLPSDRFFAERPEGSVSTLKIQRTQQEDSAVYLCASSNAGLATNEQFFGPGTRLTVL.

The gene calls are TRBV6-5 and TRBJ2-2, with D perhaps TRBD1 (5 bases). Germline V gene sequence: CDR1 MNHEY, CDR2 SVGAGI. Trimming cost V 6 bases and J 4 bases, with 9 bases left between them. The CDR3 has 13 amino acids. CDR3 loop: CASRETATGELFF. The CDR3 DNA follows: TGTGCCAGCAGGGAGACAGCCACCGGGGAGCTGTTTTTT.

J is TRBJ2-3 and V is TRBV29-1; 8 nucleotides agree with TRBD1. This CDR3 spans 14 amino acids. CDR1 SQVTM and CDR2 ANQGSEA come from the germline V gene. Trimming removed 5 bases from V and 0 bases from J; junction bases left unmatched: 4. The CDR3 spells CSVTRTGSTDTQYF. CDR3 DNA: TGCAGCGTTACCCGGACAGGGAGCACAGATACGCAGTATTTT.

In its sample, this clone was seen once. The chain is built from TRBV6-5 and TRBJ1-1, with a possible D match to TRBD1 (6 bases). Trimming left V 8 bases short and J 8 bases short, with 15 bases between. The CDR3 consists of 12 residues. Germline CDR1 is MNHEY and CDR2 is SVGAGI. The CDR3 protein is CASVKRGGEAFF. CDR3 in DNA: TGTGCCAGCGTCAAGAGGGGGGGCGAAGCTTTCTTT.

CDR3: CASGLGQGRADTQYF. The DNA for the CDR3 is TGTGCTAGTGGTTTGGGACAGGGGAGGGCAGATACGCAGTATTTT. The rearrangement joins TRBV12-5 to TRBJ2-3; tentatively, D is TRBD1 (8 bases). Trimming removed 1 base at V and 4 bases at J, with 12 bases between. Germline V gene lookup returns CDR1 LGHNT and CDR2 FRNRAP. The CDR3 has 15 residues.

The J gene is TRBJ2-5, the V gene TRBV5-8; 7 bases agree with TRBD1. The CDR3 contains 14 residues. Germline assignment: CDR1 SGHTS and CDR2 YDEGEE. The V segment lost 0 bases and the J segment 1 base; nucleotides outside the gene matches: 0. DNA of the CDR3: TGTGCCAGCAGCTTGGGACAGGGCCAAGAGACCCAGTACTTC. It is translated as CASSLGQGQETQYF.

The chain uses TRBV3-1 (or the pseudogene TRBV3-2) and TRBJ2-7; 14 bases are shared with TRBD2. In germline, CDR1 is LGHDT, CDR2 YNNKEL (reference sequence). CDR3 length equals 18 residues. The J segment lost 5 bases and the V segment lost 4 bases, leaving 13 bases of the junction unmatched. The CDR3 is CASSLLTGTSGGVDEQYF. The DNA for the CDR3 is TGTGCCAGCAGCCTCCTTACCGGGACTAGCGGGGGAGTCGACGAGCAGTACTTC.

A few counts support this clone. The chain couples TRBV3-1 (or the pseudogene TRBV3-2) to TRBJ1-3, with D hard to call. This CDR3 is built from 13 residues. V was clipped by 4 bases and J by 2 bases, with 6 bases between them. Looked up from germline, CDR1 is LGHDT and CDR2 is YNNKEL (reference sequence). The CDR3: CASSPNPGNTIYF. DNA of the CDR3: TGTGCCAGCAGCCCTAACCCTGGAAACACCATATATTTT.

The chain carries TRBV7-8 and TRBJ1-4, with 7 bases matching TRBD1. The CDR3 is 16 residues long. CDR1 is SGHVS and CDR2 is FQNEAQ in the germline V gene. Losses at the gene ends were 5 bases for V and 1 base for J; bases not matched to a gene: 7. The CDR3 DNA follows: TGTGCCAGCAGCCGATGGACAGGCTTAACTAATGAAAAACTGTTTTTT. The encoded protein is CASSRWTGLTNEKLFF. Full variable domain (rest looked up from reference TRBV7-8 and TRBJ1-4): GAGVSQSPRYKVAKRGQDVALRCDPISGHVSLFWYQQALGQGPEFLTYFQNEAQLDKSGLPSDRFFAERPEGSVSTLKIQRTQQEDSAVYLCASSRWTGLTNEKLFFGSGTQLSVL.